This is a list of T cell receptor beta chains from one sample in a study of T cells after yellow fever vaccination. Using its own MiXCR run on the 5' RACE reads, TCRdb lists one record per CDR3 protein. The repertoire holds about 330,000 distinct CDR3 sequences, with approximately 8% as singletons. This sample comprised PBMCs, obtained about 49 days after the first yellow fever vaccination. The receptors were gathered from a man between 18 and 29 years old who received the YFV17D yellow fever vaccine. The CDR3 runs from the conserved cysteine through the conserved F or W.

J gene: TRBJ2-7
V gene: TRBV5-6
CDR3 protein: CASSLEWAGMRNEQYF

J gene: TRBJ2-1
V gene: TRBV4-3
CDR3 protein: CASSQYSGGANEQFF

J gene: TRBJ2-1
V gene: TRBV20-1
CDR3 protein: CSALLGTYNEQFF

J gene: TRBJ2-3
V gene: TRBV20-1
CDR3 protein: CSANRDEATDTQYF

J gene: TRBJ2-7
V gene: TRBV7-2
CDR3 protein: CASSFLTGVTEQYF

J gene: TRBJ2-1
V gene: TRBV4-3
CDR3 protein: CASTSSRGSSYNEQFF

J gene: TRBJ2-3
V gene: TRBV7-3
CDR3 protein: CASSRIGSGGSGTDTQYF

J gene: TRBJ2-5
V gene: TRBV7-6
CDR3 protein: CASSFPGLAGGTTPQETQYF

J gene: TRBJ1-4
V gene: TRBV6-1
CDR3 protein: CASSPAALGGKLFF

J gene: TRBJ2-2
V gene: TRBV28
CDR3 protein: CAIHAGTGYTGELFF

J gene: TRBJ2-3
V gene: TRBV7-9
CDR3 protein: CASSSSGVGDTQYF